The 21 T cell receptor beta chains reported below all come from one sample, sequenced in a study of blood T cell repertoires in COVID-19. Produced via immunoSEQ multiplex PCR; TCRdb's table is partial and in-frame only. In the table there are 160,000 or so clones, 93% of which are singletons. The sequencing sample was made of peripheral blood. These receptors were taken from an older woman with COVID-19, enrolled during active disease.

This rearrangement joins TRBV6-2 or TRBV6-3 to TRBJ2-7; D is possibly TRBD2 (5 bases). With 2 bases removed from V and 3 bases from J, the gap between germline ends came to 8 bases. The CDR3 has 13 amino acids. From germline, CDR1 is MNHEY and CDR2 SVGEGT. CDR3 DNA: TGTGCCAGCAGTTACGAGGGCGTCTACGAGCAGTACTTC. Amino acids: CASSYEGVYEQYF.

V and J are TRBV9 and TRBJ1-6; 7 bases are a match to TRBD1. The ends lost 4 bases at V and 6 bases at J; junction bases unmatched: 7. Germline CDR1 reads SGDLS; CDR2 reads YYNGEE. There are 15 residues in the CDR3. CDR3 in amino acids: CASSPQQGSNSPLHF. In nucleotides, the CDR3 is TGTGCCAGCAGCCCCCAACAGGGGAGTAATTCACCCCTCCACTTT.

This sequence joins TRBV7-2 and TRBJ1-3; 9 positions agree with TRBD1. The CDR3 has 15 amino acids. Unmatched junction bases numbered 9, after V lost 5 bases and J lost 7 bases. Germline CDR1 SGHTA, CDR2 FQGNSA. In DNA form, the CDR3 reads TGTGCCAGCAGCACAGGGGGCGACCTTGGGAACACCATATATTTT. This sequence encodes CASSTGGDLGNTIYF.

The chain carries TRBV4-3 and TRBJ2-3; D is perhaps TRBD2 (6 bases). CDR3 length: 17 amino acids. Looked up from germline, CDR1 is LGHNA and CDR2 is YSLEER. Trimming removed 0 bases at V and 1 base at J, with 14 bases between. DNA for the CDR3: TGCGCCAGCAGCCAAGAGGCTAGCGCTACAGGCACAGATACGCAGTATTTT. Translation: CASSQEASATGTDTQYF.

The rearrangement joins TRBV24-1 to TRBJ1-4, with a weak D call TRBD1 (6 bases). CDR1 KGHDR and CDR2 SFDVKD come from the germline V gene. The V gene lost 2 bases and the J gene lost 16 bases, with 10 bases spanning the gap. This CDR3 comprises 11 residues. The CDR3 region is CATSDYRDKFF. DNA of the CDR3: TGTGCCACCAGTGATTATCGGGACAAGTTTTTT.

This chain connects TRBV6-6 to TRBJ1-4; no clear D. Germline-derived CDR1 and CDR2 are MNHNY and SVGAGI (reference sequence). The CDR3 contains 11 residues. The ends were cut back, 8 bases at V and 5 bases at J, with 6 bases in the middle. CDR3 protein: CASRRNEKLFF. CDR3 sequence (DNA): TGTGCCAGCCGGAGAAATGAAAAACTGTTTTTT.

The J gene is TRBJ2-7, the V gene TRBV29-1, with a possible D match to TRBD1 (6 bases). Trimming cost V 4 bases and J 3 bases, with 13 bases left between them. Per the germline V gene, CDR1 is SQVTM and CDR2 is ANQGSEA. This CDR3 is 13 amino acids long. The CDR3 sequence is CSVVGAARYEQYF. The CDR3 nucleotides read TGCAGCGTTGTGGGGGCAGCCCGCTACGAGCAGTACTTC.

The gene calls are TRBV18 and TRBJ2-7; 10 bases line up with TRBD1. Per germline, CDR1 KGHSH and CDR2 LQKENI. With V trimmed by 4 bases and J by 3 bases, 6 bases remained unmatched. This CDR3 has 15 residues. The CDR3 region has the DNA TGTGCCAGCTCACTTGGGACAGGGGTGGTCTACGAGCAGTACTTC. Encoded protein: CASSLGTGVVYEQYF.

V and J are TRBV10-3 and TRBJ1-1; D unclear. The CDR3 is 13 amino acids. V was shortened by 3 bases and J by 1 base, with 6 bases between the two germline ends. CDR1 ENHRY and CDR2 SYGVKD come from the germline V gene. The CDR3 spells CAISDERNTEAFF. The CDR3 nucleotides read TGTGCCATCAGTGATGAGAGGAACACTGAAGCTTTCTTT.

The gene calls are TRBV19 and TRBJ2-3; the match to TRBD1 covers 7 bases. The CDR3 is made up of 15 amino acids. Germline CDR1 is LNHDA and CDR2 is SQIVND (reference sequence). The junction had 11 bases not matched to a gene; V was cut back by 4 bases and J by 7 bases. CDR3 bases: TGTGCCAGTAGTACCGAGCGACAGGGCGCCTATACGCAGTATTTT. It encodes CASSTERQGAYTQYF.

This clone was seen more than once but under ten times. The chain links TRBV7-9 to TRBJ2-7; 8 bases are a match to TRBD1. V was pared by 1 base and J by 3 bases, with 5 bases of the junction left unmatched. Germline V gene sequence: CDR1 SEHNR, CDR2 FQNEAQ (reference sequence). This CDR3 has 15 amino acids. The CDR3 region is CASSLVLGTGYEQYF. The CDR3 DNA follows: TGTGCCAGCAGCTTAGTTTTGGGGACAGGCTACGAGCAGTACTTC. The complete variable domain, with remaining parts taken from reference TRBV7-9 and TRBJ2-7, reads DTGVSQNPRHKITKRGQNVTFRCDPISEHNRLYWYRQTLGQGPEFLTYFQNEAQLEKSRLLSDRFSAERPKGSFSTLEIQRTEQGDSAMYLCASSLVLGTGYEQYFGPGTRLTVT.

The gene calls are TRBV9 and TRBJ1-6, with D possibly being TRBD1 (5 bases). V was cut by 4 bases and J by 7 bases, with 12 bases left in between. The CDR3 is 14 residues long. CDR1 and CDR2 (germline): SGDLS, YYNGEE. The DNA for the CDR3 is TGTGCCAGCAGCCCGGGGGGACGGAATTCACCCCTCCACTTT. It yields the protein CASSPGGRNSPLHF.

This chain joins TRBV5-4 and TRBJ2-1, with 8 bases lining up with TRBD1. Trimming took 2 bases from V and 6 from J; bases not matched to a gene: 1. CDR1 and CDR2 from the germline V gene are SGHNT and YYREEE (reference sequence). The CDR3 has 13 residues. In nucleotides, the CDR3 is TGTGCCAGCAGCTTTACAGGGGGCAATGAGCAGTTCTTC. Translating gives CASSFTGGNEQFF. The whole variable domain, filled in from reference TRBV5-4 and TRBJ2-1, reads ETGVTQSPTHLIKTRGQQVTLRCSSQSGHNTVSWYQQALGQGPQFIFQYYREEENGRGNFPPRFSGLQFPNYSSELNVNALELDDSALYLCASSFTGGNEQFFGPGTRLTVL.

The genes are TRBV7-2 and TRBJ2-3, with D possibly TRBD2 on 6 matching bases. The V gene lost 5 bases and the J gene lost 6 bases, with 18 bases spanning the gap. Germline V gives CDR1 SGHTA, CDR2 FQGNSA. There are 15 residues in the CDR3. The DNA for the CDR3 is TGTGCCAGCAGCGGCCGGCGGGGTGGGTCCGATACGCAGTATTTT. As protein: CASSGRRGGSDTQYF. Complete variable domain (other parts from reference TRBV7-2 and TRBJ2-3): GAGVSQSPSNKVTEKGKDVELRCDPISGHTALYWYRQSLGQGLEFLIYFQGNSAPDKSGLPSDRFSAERTGGSVSTLTIQRTQQEDSAVYLCASSGRRGGSDTQYFGPGTRLTVL.

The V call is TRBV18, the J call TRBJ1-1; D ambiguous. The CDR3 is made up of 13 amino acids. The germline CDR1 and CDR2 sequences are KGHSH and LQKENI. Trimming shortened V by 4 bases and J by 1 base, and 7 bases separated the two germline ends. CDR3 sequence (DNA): TGTGCCAGCTCACTAGACTGGAACACTGAAGCTTTCTTT. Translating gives CASSLDWNTEAFF.

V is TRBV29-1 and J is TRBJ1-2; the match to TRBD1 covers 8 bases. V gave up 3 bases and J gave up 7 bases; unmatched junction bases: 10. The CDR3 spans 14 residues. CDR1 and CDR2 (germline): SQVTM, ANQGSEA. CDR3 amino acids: CSVERQGTYGGYTF. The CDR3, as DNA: TGCAGCGTTGAGAGACAGGGGACCTACGGTGGCTACACCTTC.

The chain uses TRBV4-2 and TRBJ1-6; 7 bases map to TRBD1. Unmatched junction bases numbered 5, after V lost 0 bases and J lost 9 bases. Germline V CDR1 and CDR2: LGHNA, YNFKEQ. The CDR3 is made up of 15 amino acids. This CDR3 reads CASSQDRGASSPLHF. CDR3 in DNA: TGTGCCAGCAGCCAAGACAGGGGGGCCAGTTCACCCCTCCACTTT.

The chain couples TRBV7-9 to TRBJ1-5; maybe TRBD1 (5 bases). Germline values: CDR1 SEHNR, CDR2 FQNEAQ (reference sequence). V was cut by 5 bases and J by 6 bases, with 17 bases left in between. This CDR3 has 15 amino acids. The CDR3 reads CASSPTSGPPQPQHF. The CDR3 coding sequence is TGTGCCAGCAGCCCCACGTCAGGGCCCCCTCAGCCCCAGCATTTT.

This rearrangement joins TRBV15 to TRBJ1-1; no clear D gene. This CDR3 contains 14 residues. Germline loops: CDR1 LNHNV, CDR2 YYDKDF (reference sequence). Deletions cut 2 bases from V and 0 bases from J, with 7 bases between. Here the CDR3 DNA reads TGTGCCACCAGCAGAACCGGGGTGAACACTGAAGCTTTCTTT. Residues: CATSRTGVNTEAFF.

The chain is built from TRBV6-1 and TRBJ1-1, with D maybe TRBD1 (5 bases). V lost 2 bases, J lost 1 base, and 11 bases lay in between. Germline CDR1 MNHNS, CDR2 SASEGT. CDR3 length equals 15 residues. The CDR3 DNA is TGTGCCAGCAGTGAAACCCCTCAGGGGAACACTGAAGCTTTCTTT. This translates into CASSETPQGNTEAFF.

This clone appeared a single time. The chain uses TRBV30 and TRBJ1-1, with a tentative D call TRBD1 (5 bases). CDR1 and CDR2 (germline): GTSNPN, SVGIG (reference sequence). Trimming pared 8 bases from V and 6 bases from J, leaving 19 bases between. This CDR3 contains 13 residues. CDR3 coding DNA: TGTGCCCGGAAGGGCGGGGCCCTCTCTGAAGCTTTCTTT. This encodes CARKGGALSEAFF.